This T cell receptor (beta chain) was identified in a study of shared clonotypes between healthy human individuals. Study information: With ages of 18 to 49, the donors were a couple of women and three men.

In replicate PCRs of sorted subsets, 150 to 200 ng DNA, about 30,000 T cell genomes, was used. Here immunoSEQ multiplex PCR was the method, and the copy in TCRdb shows in-frame clones only, minus some. The table has around 350,000 clones, around 70% seen once; the top ten hold less than 11%. The CDR3 extends over 18 amino acids. The donors were all Caucasian adults (living in Nashville, Tennessee). The chain employs TRBV12-2 and TRBJ2-1. TRBV12-2 is an annotated pseudogene. This TCR was sampled from a man between 25 and 39 years old in good health. Material: memory CD4+ T cells sorted from blood. Subset given: CD45RA-negative fraction. The CDR3 DNA sequence: TGTGCAAGTCGCTTAATTGGCGGGCGGGACACCCAATACAATGAGCAGTTCTTC. Translated: CASRLIGGRDTQYNEQFF.